In its sample, the clone carrying this TCR beta chain was seen many times. The target antigen is unknown. Germline V gene lookup returns CDR1 DFQATT and CDR2 SNEGSKA (reference sequence). V lost 2 bases and J lost 1, with 10 bases in between. The CDR3 is made up of 14 amino acids. The data were taken from a study of T-cell reconstitution after alpha-beta-depleted transplantation in children. Findings and limits, study-wide: There were reportedly several hundred expanded graft clones from which alpha-beta T cells came about two months after transplant.

Preparing the TCRbeta library involved the use of unique molecular identifiers. TCRdb itself ran the PCR reads through MiXCR, one entry per CDR3 protein. The sample contains roughly 98,000 distinct CDR3 sequences, 15% to 18% of which appear only once. The chain carries TRBV20-1 and TRBJ2-3; D is perhaps TRBD1 (6 bases). The source was PBMCs, mostly from graft donor cells, collected 180 days after TCRalphabeta/CD19-depleted stem cell transplant. This receptor was taken from a male patient aged 2 to 10 who had a stem cell transplant for acute lymphoblastic leukemia, so the T cells may come from the graft donor. The CDR3 DNA is TGCAGTGCTAGAACAGGGCAAGGCACAGATACGCAGTATTTT. It yields the protein CSARTGQGTDTQYF.